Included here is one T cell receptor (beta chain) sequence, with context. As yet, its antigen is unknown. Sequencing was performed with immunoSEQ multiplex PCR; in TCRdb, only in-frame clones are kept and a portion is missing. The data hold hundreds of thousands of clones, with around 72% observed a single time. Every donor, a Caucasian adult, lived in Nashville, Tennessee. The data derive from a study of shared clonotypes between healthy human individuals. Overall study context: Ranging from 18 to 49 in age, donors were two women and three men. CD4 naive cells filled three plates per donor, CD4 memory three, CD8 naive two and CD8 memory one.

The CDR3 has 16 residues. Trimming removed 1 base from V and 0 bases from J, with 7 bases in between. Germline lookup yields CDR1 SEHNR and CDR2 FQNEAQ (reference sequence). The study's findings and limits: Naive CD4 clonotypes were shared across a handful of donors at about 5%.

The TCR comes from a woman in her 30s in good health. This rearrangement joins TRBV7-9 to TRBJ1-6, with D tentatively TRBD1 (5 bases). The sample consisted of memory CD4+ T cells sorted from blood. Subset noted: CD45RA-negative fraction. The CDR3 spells CASSLDRSSYNSPLHF. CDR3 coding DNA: TGTGCCAGCAGCTTAGACAGGAGCTCCTATAATTCACCCCTCCACTTT.